This is a list of T cell receptor beta chains from one sample in a study of blood T cell repertoires in COVID-19. Assay: immunoSEQ multiplex PCR; the TCRdb copy retains only in-frame clones and omits some. The sample has 95,000 to 150,000 clones, approximately 80% seen once. Input material: peripheral blood. The receptors were sampled from a woman aged 70-85 years with acute or convalescent COVID-19. The CDR3 runs from the conserved cysteine through the conserved F or W. The D gene is left open where the match is weak. Part of the rows lack a size; the others show once, few, many or a class for expanded clones.

size	D	V	J	CDR3	DNA
NA	NA	TRBV3-1/TRBV3-2	TRBJ2-7	CASSRIQGYEQYF	TGTGCCAGCAGCCGAATACAGGGTTACGAGCAGTACTTC
NA	NA	TRBV19	TRBJ2-5	CASSAGRLETQYF	TGTGCCAGTAGCGCAGGGCGATTGGAGACCCAGTACTTC
NA	TRBD1	TRBV7-2	TRBJ1-4	CASSTGVVGEKLFF	TGTGCCAGCAGCACAGGGGTGGTAGGTGAAAAACTGTTTTTT
NA	NA	TRBV5-1	TRBJ1-2	CASSLAPGGNYGYTF	TGCGCCAGCAGCTTGGCCCCCGGGGGGAACTATGGCTACACCTTC
NA	TRBD1	TRBV7-2	TRBJ1-5	CASSYQLTGIQPQHF	TGTGCCAGCAGCTACCAACTGACAGGGATTCAGCCCCAGCATTTT
NA	NA	TRBV19	TRBJ1-6	CASRYSSLQGRSYNSPLHF	TGTGCCAGTAGGTACAGCTCGCTCCAAGGTCGCTCCTATAATTCACCCCTCCACTTT
few	TRBD1	TRBV19	TRBJ1-6	CASRAGQGYNSPLHF	TGTGCCAGTAGGGCGGGACAGGGGTATAATTCACCCCTCCACTTT
NA	NA	TRBV19	TRBJ1-3	CATSGGSGNTIYF	TGTGCCACCTCGGGAGGCTCTGGAAACACCATATATTTT
NA	NA	TRBV7-2	TRBJ2-5	CASSLGGGETQYF	TGTGCCAGCAGCTTAGGAGGTGGCGAGACCCAGTACTTC
NA	NA	TRBV23-1	TRBJ1-6	CASSQSGAGCSYNSPLHF	TGCGCCAGCAGTCAATCGGGGGCAGGGTGCTCCTATAATTCACCCCTCCACTTT
NA	NA	TRBV19	TRBJ2-6	CASSIGDLLSGANVLTF	TGTGCCAGTAGTATCGGGGATTTACTCTCTGGGGCCAACGTCCTGACTTTC
NA	NA	TRBV28	TRBJ1-1	CASSLGGGPRAFF	TGTGCCAGCAGTTTAGGGGGGGGGCCGAGGGCTTTCTTT